This entry lists 18 T cell receptor beta chains sequenced from one sample in a study of blood T cell repertoires in COVID-19. Some clones are missing from TCRdb's copy, which holds only in-frame ones; the method was immunoSEQ multiplex PCR. The table lists over 350,000 clones, approximately 90% of them singletons. The specimen sequenced was PBMCs or T cells enriched from blood (not recorded which). All receptors come from a woman aged 18 to 35 who had recovered from COVID-19.

The V gene is TRBV7-8, the J gene TRBJ1-5; 7 nucleotides agree with TRBD1. Per germline, CDR1 SGHVS and CDR2 FQNEAQ. This CDR3 has 13 amino acids. V dropped 0 bases and J dropped 7; count of bases not matched to a gene: 0. This CDR3 is CASSLAGQQPQHF. For the CDR3, the DNA is TGTGCCAGCAGCTTAGCGGGACAGCAGCCCCAGCATTTT.

The J gene is TRBJ1-4, the V gene TRBV5-1, with D perhaps TRBD1 (5 bases). This CDR3 is built from 14 residues. V was shortened by 7 bases and J by 4 bases, with 14 bases between the two germline ends. Germline CDR1 SGHRS, CDR2 YFSETQ. CDR3 residues: CASCEGALNEKLFF. For the CDR3, the DNA is TGCGCCAGCTGCGAAGGGGCCCTTAATGAAAAACTGTTTTTT. Combining the CDR3 with reference TRBV5-1 and TRBJ1-4 gives the whole variable domain KAGVTQTPRYLIKTRGQQVTLSCSPISGHRSVSWYQQTPGQGLQFLFEYFSETQRNKGNFPGRFSGRQFSNSRSEMNVSTLELGDSALYLCASCEGALNEKLFFGSGTQLSVL.

This rearrangement joins TRBV14 to TRBJ2-3; D is perhaps TRBD1 (5 bases). Looked up from germline, CDR1 is SGHDN and CDR2 is FVKESK. The CDR3 spans 15 residues. Trimming shortened V by 4 bases and J by 0 bases, and 11 bases separated the two germline ends. The CDR3 loop is CASSLIRASTDTQYF. CDR3 bases: TGTGCCAGCAGCCTGATCAGGGCTAGCACAGATACGCAGTATTTT.

This sequence joins TRBV9 and TRBJ1-6; D uncertain. Trimming pared 4 bases from V and 8 bases from J, leaving 19 bases between. Germline loops: CDR1 SGDLS, CDR2 YYNGEE. The CDR3 sequence is 16 residues long. The CDR3 sequence is CASSPGLIIGDSPLHF. In DNA, the CDR3 is TGTGCCAGCAGCCCCGGGTTGATTATCGGGGATTCACCCCTCCACTTT.

The genes are TRBV7-6 and TRBJ2-1; 10 bases are shared with TRBD2. Germline CDR1 is SGHVS and CDR2 is FNYEAQ. The CDR3 is 15 residues long. V trimming: 5 bases; J trimming: 12 bases; junction bases outside the gene matches: 13. CDR3 DNA sequence: TGTGCCAGCAGCCCGGGTAGCGGGGGGTCAATGGTGCAGTTCTTC. Encoded protein: CASSPGSGGSMVQFF.

The genes are TRBV10-3 and TRBJ2-7; tentatively, D is TRBD1 (6 bases). Germline V gene data show CDR1 as ENHRY and CDR2 as SYGVKD. The CDR3 runs to 14 residues. Trimming took off 3 bases at V and 2 bases at J, with 11 bases between the two ends. The CDR3 DNA follows: TGTGCCATCAGTGATGGGACATCGGCCTACGAGCAGTACTTC. Protein: CAISDGTSAYEQYF.

The J gene is TRBJ1-2, the V gene TRBV3-1 (or the pseudogene TRBV3-2); 7 bases map to TRBD1. CDR3 length: 12 amino acids. Germline CDR1 LGHDT, CDR2 YNNKEL (reference sequence). Trimming removed 4 bases from V and 6 bases from J; junction bases left unmatched: 2. Written as DNA, the CDR3 is TGTGCCAGCAGCCGGACAGGAGATGGCTACACCTTC. This sequence encodes CASSRTGDGYTF.

The J gene is TRBJ1-1, the V gene TRBV6-6; 7 bases line up with TRBD1. The CDR3 is 15 amino acids. Trimming took 3 bases from V and 6 from J; bases not matched to a gene: 10. CDR1 is MNHNY, CDR2 SVGAGI, per germline (reference sequence). CDR3 loop: CASSYLGQGGSEAFF. The CDR3, as DNA: TGTGCCAGCAGTTATTTGGGGCAGGGGGGATCTGAAGCTTTCTTT.

The chain is built from TRBV28 and TRBJ2-3, with a weak D call TRBD1 (5 bases). V was trimmed by 6 bases and J by 8 bases, leaving 12 bases between them. The CDR3 has 12 amino acids. Germline lookup yields CDR1 MDHEN and CDR2 SYDVKM. The CDR3 region is CASSLRQGTQYF. The CDR3 nucleotides are TGTGCCAGCAGCCTCCGCCAGGGTACGCAGTATTTT.

This rearrangement joins TRBV5-1 to TRBJ2-3; weak D call: TRBD1 (6 bases). V was clipped by 1 base and J by 3 bases, with 15 bases between them. Germline values: CDR1 SGHRS, CDR2 YFSETQ. The CDR3 is made up of 16 amino acids. The CDR3 nucleotides read TGCGCCAGCAGCTTGCCGGTAATGGGGGCTACAGATACGCAGTATTTT. Amino acid sequence: CASSLPVMGATDTQYF.

This clone was counted only a few times. The J gene is TRBJ2-5, the V gene TRBV5-1; D possibly corresponds to TRBD2 (6 bases). CDR3 length: 14 residues. Germline V lookup: CDR1 SGHRS, CDR2 YFSETQ. The germline V and J ends were trimmed by 4 bases and 5 bases, with 15 bases remaining between them. CDR3 in amino acids: CASSLRRGWETQYF. CDR3 bases: TGCGCCAGCAGCCTACGGCGGGGATGGGAGACCCAGTACTTC.

The V gene is TRBV20-1, the J gene TRBJ1-1, with D perhaps matching TRBD1 (6 bases). This CDR3 comprises 13 residues. Trimming removed 3 bases at V and 4 bases at J, with 12 bases between. CDR1 DFQATT and CDR2 SNEGSKA come from the germline V gene (reference sequence). CDR3 DNA: TGCAGTGCTAGTAGAACAGGGTTCACTGAAGCTTTCTTT. The encoded protein is CSASRTGFTEAFF.

This clone was seen just once. This chain connects TRBV3-1 (or the pseudogene TRBV3-2) to TRBJ2-7; TRBD1 agrees at 11 bases. The CDR3 contains 18 residues. V dropped 0 bases and J dropped 5; count of bases not matched to a gene: 12. Germline loops: CDR1 LGHDT, CDR2 YNNKEL (reference sequence). CDR3 in DNA: TGTGCCAGCAGCCAAGATTGGGGTAGGGACAGGGGGTTCCACGAGCAGTACTTC. It specifies CASSQDWGRDRGFHEQYF.

The J gene is TRBJ1-1, the V gene TRBV4-2; D perhaps matches TRBD1 (5 bases). V gave up 0 bases and J gave up 6 bases, with 17 bases separating them. Germline V gives CDR1 LGHNA, CDR2 YNFKEQ. The CDR3 has 16 amino acids. CDR3 DNA: TGTGCCAGCAGCCAAGATCTAGGTAGGGGTTATTCTGAAGCTTTCTTT. It is translated as CASSQDLGRGYSEAFF.

The genes are TRBV24-1 and TRBJ2-1, with 9 bases matching TRBD2. CDR3 size: 16 residues. The junction had 8 bases not matched to a gene; V was cut back by 5 bases and J by 4 bases. The germline V gene has CDR1 KGHDR and CDR2 SFDVKD. The CDR3 bases are TGTGCCACCAGTGGGATAGCGGGGGCCAGATACAATGAGCAGTTCTTC. This gives the protein CATSGIAGARYNEQFF.

In its sample, this clone was seen once. The chain uses TRBV7-8 and TRBJ2-5, with 7 bases aligning to TRBD2. CDR1 is SGHVS, CDR2 FQNEAQ, per germline. The V and J ends lost 4 bases and 4 bases, in that order; junction bases with no gene match: 6. The CDR3 has 14 residues. The CDR3, as DNA: TGTGCCAGCAGCTCGCTGGGGGGGAGAGAGACCCAGTACTTC. Translated: CASSSLGGRETQYF.

The chain joins TRBV11-2 to TRBJ1-2; tentatively, D is TRBD1 (6 bases). The CDR3 has 17 amino acids. Germline-derived CDR1 and CDR2 are SGHAT and FQNNGV. Trimming took 5 bases from V and 2 from J, leaving 21 bases between them. DNA for the CDR3: TGTGCCAGCAGCCTAACCCAGGGTAACAGGGCCAACTATGGCTACACCTTC. This translates into CASSLTQGNRANYGYTF.

This clone was counted once. The rearrangement joins TRBV11-3 to TRBJ2-5, with TRBD2 as a possible D gene (5 bases). Germline V gene sequence: CDR1 SGHNT, CDR2 YENEEA. This CDR3 is built from 14 residues. Trimming left V 5 bases short and J 3 bases short, with 13 bases between. This CDR3 reads CASSRAGLEETQYF. In DNA form, the CDR3 reads TGTGCCAGCAGCCGAGCCGGACTTGAAGAGACCCAGTACTTC.